This T cell receptor (beta chain) appears in the sequencing data of a study of shared clonotypes between healthy human individuals. TCRdb's copy holds only in-frame clones and misses some; the assay was immunoSEQ multiplex PCR. Here the sample spans approximately 2.4 million clones, nearly 97% being singletons. CDR3 length equals 12 residues. Trimming stripped 3 bases from V and 8 bases from J, with 7 bases between. Germline values: CDR1 SGHVS, CDR2 FNYEAQ. What was sequenced was naive CD4+ T cells sorted from blood. The subset is: CD45RA+ positively selected. The gene calls are TRBV7-6 and TRBJ1-4; D uncertain. The sequence was collected from a man aged 18-30 years in good health. CDR3 protein: CASSFLGEKLFF. The CDR3 nucleotides read TGTGCCAGCAGCTTTCTCGGAGAAAAACTGTTTTTT.